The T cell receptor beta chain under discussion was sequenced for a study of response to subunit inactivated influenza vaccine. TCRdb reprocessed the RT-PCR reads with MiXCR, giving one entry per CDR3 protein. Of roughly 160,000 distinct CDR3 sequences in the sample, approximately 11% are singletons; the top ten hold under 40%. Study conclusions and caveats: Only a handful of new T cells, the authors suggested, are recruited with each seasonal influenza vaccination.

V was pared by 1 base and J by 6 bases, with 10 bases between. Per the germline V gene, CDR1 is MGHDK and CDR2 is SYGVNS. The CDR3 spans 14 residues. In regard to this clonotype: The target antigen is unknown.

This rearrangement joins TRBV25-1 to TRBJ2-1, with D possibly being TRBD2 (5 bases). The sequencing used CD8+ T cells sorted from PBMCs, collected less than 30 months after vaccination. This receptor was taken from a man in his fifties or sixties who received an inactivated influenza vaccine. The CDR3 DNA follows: TGTGCCAGCAGTGAATTGGACTGGAGCAATGAGCAGTTCTTC. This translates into CASSELDWSNEQFF.